The clone carrying this T cell receptor beta chain turned up a few times. The sample originates from a study of siplizumab effects on memory and regulatory T cells. Profiling relied on immunoSEQ multiplex PCR, and the TCRdb table lists in-frame clones only, not all of them. The sample records under 100,000 clones, about 91% being singletons. Sequencing was done on a sample of Tregs sorted from blood. The receptor's source is a human donor in good health.

The CDR3 DNA sequence: TGTGCCAGCACCGGACAGGGGGTGGAGACCCAGTACTTC. It codes for CASTGQGVETQYF. V is TRBV6-6 and J is TRBJ2-5; 10 bases are a match to TRBD1. The germline CDR1 and CDR2 sequences are MNHNY and SVGAGI (reference sequence). Trimming cost V 7 bases and J 5 bases; bases outside gene matches: 4. CDR3 length: 13 residues.